The text below deals with one T cell receptor (beta chain). What it binds is not known. The CDR3 extends over 15 amino acids. Germline V gene data show CDR1 as SGHRS and CDR2 as YFSETQ. Germline trimming cut 4 bases from V and 3 bases from J; bases unmatched to any gene: 7. The data were produced by immunoSEQ multiplex PCR, yet TCRdb's version contains in-frame clones alone and is incomplete. The sample holds just under 85,000 clones, approximately 90% seen once. The entry originates in a study of graft-versus-host responses after intestinal transplantation. About the study: Recipients were all induced with anti-thymocyte globulin, then given tacrolimus and steroids for roughly three years.

Broader study findings: Present in recipient marrow, GvH clones included some that appeared first in ileum or blood. Where graft-donor T cell macrochimerism was present, patients had high graft-versus-host to host-versus-graft clonal ratios in allografts.

J is TRBJ1-1 and V is TRBV5-1; 9 positions match TRBD1. The sequenced sample was unstimulated CD8+ T cells sorted from spleen or lymph node cells, obtained before transplant. The TCR comes from a human donor who was the organ donor for an intestinal transplant. CDR3 sequence reads: CASSIFRDRDTEAFF. CDR3 nucleotide sequence: TGCGCCAGCAGCATATTCCGGGACAGGGACACTGAAGCTTTCTTT.